One sample yielded the 3 T cell receptor beta chains listed below, sequenced in a study of blood T cell repertoires in COVID-19. Only in-frame clones appear in the TCRdb table, and some are missing; sequencing was by immunoSEQ multiplex PCR. The table records tens of thousands of clones, roughly nine tenths of them present only once. Sequencing used peripheral blood. The receptor source for this set is a man aged 50 to 59 with acute or convalescent COVID-19.

This chain uses TRBV30 with TRBJ1-2, with 9 bases that match TRBD1. The CDR3 consists of 14 residues. Germline-derived CDR1 and CDR2 are GTSNPN and SVGIG (reference sequence). Trimming removed 4 bases from V and 4 bases from J; junction bases left unmatched: 7. The CDR3 nucleotides are TGTGCCTGGAACACCGGGACAGGGTTCTATGGCTACACCTTC. Residues: CAWNTGTGFYGYTF.

The V call is TRBV29-1, the J call TRBJ2-5; 7 nucleotides align to TRBD1. This CDR3 is built from 13 residues. Germline V CDR1 and CDR2: SQVTM, ANQGSEA. The trim removed 1 base at V and 4 bases at J, leaving 3 bases unmatched. The CDR3 region has the DNA TGCAGCGTTGAAGCTACAGGGGTAGAGACCCAGTACTTC. Translated: CSVEATGVETQYF.

The chain has TRBV27 and TRBJ1-5; weak D call: TRBD1 (5 bases). Germline assignment: CDR1 MNHEY and CDR2 SMNVEV (reference sequence). The V and J ends lost 6 bases and 6 bases respectively, with 27 bases between them. This CDR3 contains 18 residues. CDR3 DNA sequence: TGTGCCAGCAGCTACTCCTCCAGGGTATCCTTCGGTGTTCAGCCCCAGCATTTT. It specifies CASSYSSRVSFGVQPQHF.